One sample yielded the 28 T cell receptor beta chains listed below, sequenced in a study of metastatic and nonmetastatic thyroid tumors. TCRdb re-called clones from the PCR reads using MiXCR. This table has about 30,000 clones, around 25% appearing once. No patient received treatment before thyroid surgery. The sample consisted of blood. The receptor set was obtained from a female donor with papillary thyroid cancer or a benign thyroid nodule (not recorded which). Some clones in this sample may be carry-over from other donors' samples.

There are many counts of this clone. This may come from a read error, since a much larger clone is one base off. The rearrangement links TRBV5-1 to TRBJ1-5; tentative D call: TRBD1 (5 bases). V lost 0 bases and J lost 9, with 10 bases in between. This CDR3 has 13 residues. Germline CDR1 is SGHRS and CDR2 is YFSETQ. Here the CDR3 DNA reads TGCGCCAGCAGCTTGGAAGGGACTCGGCCCCAGCATTTT. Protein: CASSLEGTRPQHF.

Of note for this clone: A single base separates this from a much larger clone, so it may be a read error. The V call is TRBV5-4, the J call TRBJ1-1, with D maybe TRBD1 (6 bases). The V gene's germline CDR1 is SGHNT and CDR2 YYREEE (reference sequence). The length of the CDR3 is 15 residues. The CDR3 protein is CAISLGAGVNTEAFF. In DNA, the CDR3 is TGTGCCATCAGCTTGGGTGCAGGGGTGAACACTGAAGCTTTCTTT. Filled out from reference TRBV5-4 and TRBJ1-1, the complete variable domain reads ETGVTQSPTHLIKTRGQQVTLRCSSQSGHNTVSWYQQALGQGPQFIFQYYREEENGRGNFPPRFSGLQFPNYSSELNVNALELDDSALYLCAISLGAGVNTEAFFGQGTRLTVV.

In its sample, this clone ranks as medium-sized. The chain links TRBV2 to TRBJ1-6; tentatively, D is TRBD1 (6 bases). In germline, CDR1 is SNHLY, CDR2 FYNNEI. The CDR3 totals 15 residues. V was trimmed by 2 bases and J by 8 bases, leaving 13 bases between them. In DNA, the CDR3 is TGTGCCAGCAGTGAACAGGGGCTCCCTCATTCACCCCTCCACTTT. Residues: CASSEQGLPHSPLHF.

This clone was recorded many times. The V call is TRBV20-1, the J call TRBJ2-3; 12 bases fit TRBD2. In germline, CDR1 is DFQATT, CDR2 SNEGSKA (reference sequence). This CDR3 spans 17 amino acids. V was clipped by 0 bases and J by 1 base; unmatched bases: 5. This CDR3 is CSARDLAGGTRTDTQYF. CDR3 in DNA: TGCAGTGCTAGAGATCTAGCGGGAGGGACTCGCACAGATACGCAGTATTTT.

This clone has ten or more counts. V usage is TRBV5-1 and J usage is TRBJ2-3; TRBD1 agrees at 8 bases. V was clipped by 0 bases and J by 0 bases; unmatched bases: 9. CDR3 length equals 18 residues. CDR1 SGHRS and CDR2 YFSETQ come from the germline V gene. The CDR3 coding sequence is TGCGCCAGCAGCTTGGGACAGGGGACTTTCGCTAGCACAGATACGCAGTATTTT. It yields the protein CASSLGQGTFASTDTQYF.

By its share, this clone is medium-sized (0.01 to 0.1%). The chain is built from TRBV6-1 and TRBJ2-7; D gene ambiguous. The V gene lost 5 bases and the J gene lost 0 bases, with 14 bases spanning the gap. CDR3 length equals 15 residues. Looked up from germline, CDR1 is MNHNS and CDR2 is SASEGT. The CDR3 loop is CASSKASGFSYEQYF. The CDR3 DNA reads TGTGCCAGCAGTAAGGCCTCGGGTTTCTCCTACGAGCAGTACTTC.

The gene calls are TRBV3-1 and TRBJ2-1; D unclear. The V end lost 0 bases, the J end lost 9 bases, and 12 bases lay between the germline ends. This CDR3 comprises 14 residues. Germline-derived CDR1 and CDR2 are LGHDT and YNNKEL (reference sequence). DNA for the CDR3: TGTGCCAGCAGCCAAGACATGGGCGGCGGTGAGCAGTTCTTC. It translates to CASSQDMGGGEQFF.

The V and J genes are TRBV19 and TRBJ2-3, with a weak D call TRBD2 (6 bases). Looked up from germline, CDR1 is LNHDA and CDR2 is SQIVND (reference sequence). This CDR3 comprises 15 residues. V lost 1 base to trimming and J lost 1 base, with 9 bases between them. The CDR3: CASSIGPSGTDTQYF. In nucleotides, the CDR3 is TGTGCCAGTAGTATAGGGCCTAGCGGCACAGATACGCAGTATTTT.

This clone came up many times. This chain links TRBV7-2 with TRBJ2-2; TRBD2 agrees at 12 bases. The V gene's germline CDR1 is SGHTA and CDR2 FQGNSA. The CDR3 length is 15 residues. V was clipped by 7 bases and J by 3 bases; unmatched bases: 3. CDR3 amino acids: CASTSGRADTGELFF. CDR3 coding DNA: TGTGCCAGCACTAGCGGGAGGGCGGACACCGGGGAGCTGTTTTTT.

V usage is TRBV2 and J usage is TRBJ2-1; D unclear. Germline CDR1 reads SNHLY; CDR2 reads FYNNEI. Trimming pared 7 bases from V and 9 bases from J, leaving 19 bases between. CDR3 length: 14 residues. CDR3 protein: CASMKDGYGLEQFF. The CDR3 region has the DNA TGTGCCAGCATGAAGGACGGGTACGGGCTTGAGCAGTTCTTC. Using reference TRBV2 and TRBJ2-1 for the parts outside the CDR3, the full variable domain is EPEVTQTPSHQVTQMGQEVILRCVPISNHLYFYWYRQILGQKVEFLVSFYNNEISEKSEIFDDQFSVERPDGSNFTLKIRSTKLEDSAMYFCASMKDGYGLEQFFGPGTRLTVL.

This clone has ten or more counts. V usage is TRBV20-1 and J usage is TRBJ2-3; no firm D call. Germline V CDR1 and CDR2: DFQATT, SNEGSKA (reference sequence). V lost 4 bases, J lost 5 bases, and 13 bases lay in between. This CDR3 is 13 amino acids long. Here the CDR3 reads CSANRAGGDTQYF. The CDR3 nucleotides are TGCAGTGCTAATCGCGCAGGTGGAGATACGCAGTATTTT.

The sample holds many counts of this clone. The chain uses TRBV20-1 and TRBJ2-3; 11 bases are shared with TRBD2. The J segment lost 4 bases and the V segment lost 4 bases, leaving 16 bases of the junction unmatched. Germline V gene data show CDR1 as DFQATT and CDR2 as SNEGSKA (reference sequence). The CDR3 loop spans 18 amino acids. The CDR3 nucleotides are TGCAGTGCTACCCGCCAAGGTAGCGGGAGGGCCTCAGCAGATACGCAGTATTTT. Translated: CSATRQGSGRASADTQYF.

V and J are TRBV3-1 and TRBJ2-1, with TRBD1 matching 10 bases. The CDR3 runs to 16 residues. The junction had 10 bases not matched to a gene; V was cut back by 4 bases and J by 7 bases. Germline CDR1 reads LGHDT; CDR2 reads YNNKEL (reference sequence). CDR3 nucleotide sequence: TGTGCCAGCAGCCCCGGGGAGGGACAGGGGTTAAATGAGCAGTTCTTC. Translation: CASSPGEGQGLNEQFF.

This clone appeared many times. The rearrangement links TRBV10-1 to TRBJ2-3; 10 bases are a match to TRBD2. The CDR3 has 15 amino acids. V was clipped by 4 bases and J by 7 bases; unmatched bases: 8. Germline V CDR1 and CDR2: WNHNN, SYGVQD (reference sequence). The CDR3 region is CASSATSGSSNTQYF. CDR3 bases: TGCGCCAGCAGTGCGACTAGCGGGTCGTCGAATACGCAGTATTTT.

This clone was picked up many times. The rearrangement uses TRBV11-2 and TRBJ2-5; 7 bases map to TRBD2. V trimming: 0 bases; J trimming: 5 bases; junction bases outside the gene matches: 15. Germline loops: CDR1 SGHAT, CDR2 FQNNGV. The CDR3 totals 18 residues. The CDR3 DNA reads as TGTGCCAGCAGCTTAGAGGGGGTTGAGGGCGGGAGATTGGAGACCCAGTACTTC. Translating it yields CASSLEGVEGGRLETQYF. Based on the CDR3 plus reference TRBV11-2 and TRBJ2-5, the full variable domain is EAGVAQSPRYKIIEKRQSVAFWCNPISGHATLYWYQQILGQGPKLLIQFQNNGVVDDSQLPKDRFSAERLKGVDSTLKIQPAKLEDSAVYLCASSLEGVEGGRLETQYFGPGTRLLVL.

CDR3 nucleotide sequence: TGTGCCAGCAGCTCGAAAGGACAGGGCGATGGCTACACCTTC. Translated: CASSSKGQGDGYTF. The gene calls are TRBV5-4 and TRBJ1-2; 8 bases fit TRBD1. Trimming cost V 3 bases and J 6 bases; bases outside gene matches: 7. In germline, CDR1 is SGHNT, CDR2 YYREEE (reference sequence). There are 14 residues in the CDR3.

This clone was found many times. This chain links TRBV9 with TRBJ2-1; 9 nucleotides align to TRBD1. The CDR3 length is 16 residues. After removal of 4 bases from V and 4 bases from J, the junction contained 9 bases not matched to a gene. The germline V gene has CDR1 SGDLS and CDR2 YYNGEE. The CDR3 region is CASSKVGTGIYNEQFF. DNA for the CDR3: TGTGCCAGCAGCAAAGTCGGGACAGGGATATACAATGAGCAGTTCTTC. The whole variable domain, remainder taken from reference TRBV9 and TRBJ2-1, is DSGVTQTPKHLITATGQRVTLRCSPRSGDLSVYWYQQSLDQGLQFLIQYYNGEERAKGNILERFSAQQFPDLHSELNLSSLELGDSALYFCASSKVGTGIYNEQFFGPGTRLTVL.

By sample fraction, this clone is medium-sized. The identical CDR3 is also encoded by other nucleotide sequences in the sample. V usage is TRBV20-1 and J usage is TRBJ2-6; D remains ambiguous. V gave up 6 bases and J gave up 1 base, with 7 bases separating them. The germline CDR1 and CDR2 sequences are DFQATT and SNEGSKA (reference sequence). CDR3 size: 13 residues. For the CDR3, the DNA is TGCAGTGCCCCGGATTCTGGGGCCAACGTCCTGACTTTC. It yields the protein CSAPDSGANVLTF.

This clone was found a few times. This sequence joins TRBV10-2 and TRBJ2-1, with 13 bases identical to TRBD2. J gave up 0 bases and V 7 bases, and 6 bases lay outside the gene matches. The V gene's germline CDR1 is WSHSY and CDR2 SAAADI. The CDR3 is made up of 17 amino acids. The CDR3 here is CASMGTSGVSSYNEQFF. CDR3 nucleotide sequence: TGCGCCAGCATGGGGACTAGCGGGGTGAGCTCCTACAATGAGCAGTTCTTC.

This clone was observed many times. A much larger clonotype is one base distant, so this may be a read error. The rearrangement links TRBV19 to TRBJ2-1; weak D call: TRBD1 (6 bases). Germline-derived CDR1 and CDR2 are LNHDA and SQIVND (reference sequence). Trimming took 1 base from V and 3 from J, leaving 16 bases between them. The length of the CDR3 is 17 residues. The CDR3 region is CASSIGGGHYFYNEQFF. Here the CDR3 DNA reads TGTGCCAGTAGTATAGGTGGGGGACACTACTTCTACAATGAGCAGTTCTTC.

The CDR3 DNA follows: TGTGCCAGCAGCTTAGATTTCGTTAGCGGGAGGGCCCACGAGCAGTACTTC. Protein product: CASSLDFVSGRAHEQYF. This chain uses TRBV11-2 with TRBJ2-7, with TRBD2 identical over 11 bases. Germline V lookup: CDR1 SGHAT, CDR2 FQNNGV. Trimming cost V 0 bases and J 5 bases; bases outside gene matches: 9. The CDR3 extends over 17 amino acids.

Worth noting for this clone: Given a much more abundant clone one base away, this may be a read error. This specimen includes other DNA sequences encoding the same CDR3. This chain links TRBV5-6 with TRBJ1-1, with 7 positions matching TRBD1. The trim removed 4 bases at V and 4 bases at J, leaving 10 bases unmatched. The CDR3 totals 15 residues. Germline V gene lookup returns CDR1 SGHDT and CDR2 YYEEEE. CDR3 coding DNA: TGTGCCAGCAGCATTCGACAGGGTGCGGTCACTGAAGCTTTCTTT. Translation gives CASSIRQGAVTEAFF.

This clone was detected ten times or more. The CDR3 protein is CASTEGGATNEKLFF. The DNA of the CDR3 is TGTGCCAGCACGGAAGGGGGTGCAACTAATGAAAAACTGTTTTTT. The rearrangement links TRBV28 to TRBJ1-4; D is perhaps TRBD1 (6 bases). From germline, CDR1 is MDHEN and CDR2 SYDVKM. Trimming left V 7 bases short and J 0 bases short, with 12 bases between. The CDR3 is 15 amino acids.

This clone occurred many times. The CDR3: CASSLQIGQPQHF. The CDR3 DNA follows: TGTGCCAGCAGTTTACAAATTGGGCAGCCCCAGCATTTT. The chain has TRBV12-3 or TRBV12-4 and TRBJ1-5; D is unresolved. Deletions cut 2 bases from V and 7 bases from J, with 9 bases between. This CDR3 is built from 13 residues.

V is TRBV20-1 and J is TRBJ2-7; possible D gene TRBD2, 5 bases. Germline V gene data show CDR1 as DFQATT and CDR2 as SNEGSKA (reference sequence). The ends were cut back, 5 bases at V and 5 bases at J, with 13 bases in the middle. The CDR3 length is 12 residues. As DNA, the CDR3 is TGCAGTGCTCCCGAGGGTGCCAACGAGCAGTACTTC. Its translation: CSAPEGANEQYF.

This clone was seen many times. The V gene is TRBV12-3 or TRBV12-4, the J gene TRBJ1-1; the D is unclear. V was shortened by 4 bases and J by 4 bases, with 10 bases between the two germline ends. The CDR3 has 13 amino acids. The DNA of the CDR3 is TGTGCCAGCAGTTACTATAGGACCACTGAAGCTTTCTTT. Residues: CASSYYRTTEAFF.

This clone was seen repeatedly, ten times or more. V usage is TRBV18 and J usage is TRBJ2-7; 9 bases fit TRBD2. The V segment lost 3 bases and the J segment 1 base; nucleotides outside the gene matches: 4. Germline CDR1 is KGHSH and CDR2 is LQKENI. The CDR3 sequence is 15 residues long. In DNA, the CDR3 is TGTGCCAGCTCACCTCAGGCGGGAGGGTCCTACGAGCAGTACTTC. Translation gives CASSPQAGGSYEQYF.

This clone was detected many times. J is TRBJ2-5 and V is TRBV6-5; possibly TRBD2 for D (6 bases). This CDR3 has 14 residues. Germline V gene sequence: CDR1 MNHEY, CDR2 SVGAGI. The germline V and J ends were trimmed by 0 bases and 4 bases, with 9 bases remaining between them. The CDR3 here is CASSYSGGGETQYF. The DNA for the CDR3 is TGTGCCAGCAGTTACTCCGGGGGAGGAGAGACCCAGTACTTC.